This T cell receptor (beta chain) was obtained from a study of cytomegalovirus exposure and HLA in healthy donors. The PCR contained 60 Vbeta and 13 Jbeta primers. Some clones are missing from TCRdb's copy, which holds only in-frame ones; the method was immunoSEQ multiplex PCR. This table has just over 70,000 clones, roughly 74% appearing once. Germline values: CDR1 SEHNR, CDR2 FQNEAQ (reference sequence). The CDR3 loop spans 14 amino acids. Losses at the gene ends were 7 bases for V and 1 base for J; bases not matched to a gene: 5. The clonotype comes from a human donor in good health. V usage is TRBV7-9 and J usage is TRBJ2-5; TRBD2 aligns across 8 bases. What was sequenced was PBMCs. Here the CDR3 reads CASTDGGGQETQYF. The CDR3 DNA is TGTGCCAGCACCGACGGGGGGGGCCAAGAGACCCAGTACTTC.